What follows are 12 T cell receptor beta chains derived from one specimen sequenced in a study of post-analysis software for immune sequencing data. Study outcomes and limitations: Elevated frequency relative to controls characterized about 5 TRBV segments in patients, TRBV5-6, TRBV5-1 and TRBV20-1 among them.

Their antigens are not known. Carried by the TCR beta cDNA libraries were unique molecular identifiers. In TCRdb, the PCR reads were re-called with MiXCR into one record per CDR3 protein. The profile covers more than 500,000 distinct CDR3 sequences, with less than 40% appearing a single time and approximately 6% taken by the ten largest. Sample: blood. These receptor sequences come from a girl between 2 and 17 years old with multiple sclerosis.

The chain has TRBV21-1 and TRBJ2-7; the table's D call of TRBD2 was not tested on the DNA. TRBV21-1 is reported as a pseudogene. This CDR3 contains 17 residues. The CDR3 DNA reads TGTGCCAGCAGCAAAGCGGGGGGTAGCGGGGTACTCTACGAGCAGTACTTC. Protein sequence: CASSKAGGSGVLYEQYF.

The gene calls are TRBV20-1 and TRBJ2-7, with TRBD2 identical over 14 bases. The CDR3 sequence is 15 residues long. The trim removed 5 bases at V and 3 bases at J, leaving 6 bases unmatched. Germline V gives CDR1 DFQATT, CDR2 SNEGSKA (reference sequence). The CDR3 DNA reads TGCAGTGCTGCCGGGACTAGCGGGGGATACTACGAGCAGTACTTC. It specifies CSAAGTSGGYYEQYF.

The chain joins TRBV5-1 to TRBJ2-7; D uncertain. V lost 4 bases and J lost 0, with 14 bases in between. Germline CDR1 SGHRS, CDR2 YFSETQ. This CDR3 is 15 amino acids long. The chain's CDR3 is CASSLRPDFSYEQYF. In nucleotides, the CDR3 is TGCGCCAGCAGCCTCAGACCGGATTTCTCCTACGAGCAGTACTTC.

DNA for the CDR3: TGTGCCAGCACCCTGAGGGGTACCGGGACTAGCGTTCGTACGCAGTATTTT. Translating it yields CASTLRGTGTSVRTQYF. The chain recombines TRBV28 with TRBJ2-3, with 10 bases matching TRBD2. The CDR3 spans 17 residues. Germline-derived CDR1 and CDR2 are MDHEN and SYDVKM. Trimming at V came to 7 bases and at J to 8 bases, leaving 18 bases not matched to a gene. The variable domain in full, completed from reference TRBV28 and TRBJ2-3, reads DVKVTQSSRYLVKRTGEKVFLECVQDMDHENMFWYRQDPGLGLRLIYFSYDVKMKEKGDIPEGYSVSREKKERFSLILESASTNQTSMYLCASTLRGTGTSVRTQYFGPGTRLTVL.

This clonotype was observed a handful of times. One junction end disagrees with the germline gene, perhaps due to a read error. V gene TRBV29-1 combines with J gene TRBJ2-5; a weak D match, TRBD1 (5 bases). Germline CDR1 reads SQVTM; CDR2 reads ANQGSEA. The CDR3 is 14 amino acids. The CDR3: CSVEEGQGLETRYF. The CDR3 DNA follows: TGCAGCGTTGAAGAGGGTCAGGGTTTAGAGACCCGGTACTTC.

The rearrangement joins TRBV5-1 to TRBJ2-2; TRBD2 matches 14 bases. Germline V CDR1 and CDR2: SGHRS, YFSETQ. The CDR3 is 17 residues long. With V trimmed by 4 bases and J by 5 bases, 7 bases remained unmatched. The CDR3 is CASSTGLAGELTGELFF. The CDR3 bases are TGCGCCAGCAGCACGGGACTAGCGGGGGAACTGACCGGGGAGCTGTTTTTT.

There are many counts of this clonotype. J is TRBJ2-5 and V is TRBV10-3, with D possibly matching TRBD2 (5 bases). The CDR3 is made up of 12 amino acids. The ends were cut back, 2 bases at V and 4 bases at J, with 5 bases in the middle. Germline V gives CDR1 ENHRY, CDR2 SYGVKD. CDR3 nucleotides: TGTGCCATCAGTGAGCGGGGAGAGACCCAGTACTTC. Protein sequence: CAISERGETQYF.

The chain has TRBV7-2 and TRBJ2-3; 8 bases are shared with TRBD2. The CDR3 is 16 residues long. In germline, CDR1 is SGHTA, CDR2 FQGNSA. The V gene end was trimmed by 5 bases and the J gene end by 3 bases; junction bases not matched to a gene: 10. CDR3 nucleotide sequence: TGTGCCAGCAGCCAGGGCGGGGGGACGGGTACAGATACGCAGTATTTT. The encoded protein is CASSQGGGTGTDTQYF.

The chain employs TRBV5-1 and TRBJ2-1, with TRBD1 identical over 10 bases. The trim removed 4 bases at V and 0 bases at J, leaving 22 bases unmatched. The CDR3 covers 22 residues. The V gene's germline CDR1 is SGHRS and CDR2 YFSETQ. This CDR3 is CASSTPPGQGISRVSSYNEQFF. CDR3 DNA sequence: TGCGCCAGCAGCACCCCCCCGGGACAGGGGATTAGTCGGGTAAGCTCCTACAATGAGCAGTTCTTC.

V and J are TRBV20-1 and TRBJ2-1; the match to TRBD1 covers 12 bases. The CDR3 spans 16 residues. Trimming removed 0 bases from V and 4 bases from J; junction bases left unmatched: 4. Germline V gene sequence: CDR1 DFQATT, CDR2 SNEGSKA (reference sequence). The CDR3, as DNA: TGCAGTGCTAGAGACCGGGACAGGGGGCGTTACAATGAGCAGTTCTTC. This translates into CSARDRDRGRYNEQFF.

V usage is TRBV11-2 and J usage is TRBJ2-5; D not certain. Germline V gene data show CDR1 as SGHAT and CDR2 as FQNNGV. The CDR3 consists of 13 residues. Trimming cost V 2 bases and J 5 bases, with 9 bases left between them. The DNA for the CDR3 is TGTGCCAGCAGCTTAATAGTTTTGGAGACCCAGTACTTC. It is translated as CASSLIVLETQYF.

This clonotype was found once. One junction end disagrees with the germline gene, perhaps due to a read error. J is TRBJ2-5 and V is TRBV5-1; D is uncertain. The DNA end is a closer match to TRBJ2-7, so the J assignment may be wrong. CDR1 and CDR2 from the germline V gene are SGHRS and YFSETQ. The CDR3 loop spans 11 amino acids. The CDR3: CTSSLYYEQYF. DNA for the CDR3: TGCACCAGCAGCTTGTACTACGAGCAGTACTTC.